The 21 T cell receptor beta chains below were found in one sample sequenced in a study of blood T cell repertoires in COVID-19. Some clones are missing from TCRdb's copy, which holds only in-frame ones; the method was immunoSEQ multiplex PCR. Seen here are approximately 230,000 clones, about 83% observed once, and the top ten hold roughly 5.7%. The sample was peripheral blood. Receptors originate from a man of 80 years or more with acute or convalescent COVID-19.

The chain combines TRBV7-8 with TRBJ1-2; D call uncertain. V was pared by 5 bases and J by 0 bases, with 13 bases between. Germline V lookup: CDR1 SGHVS, CDR2 FQNEAQ. The length of the CDR3 is 15 residues. The CDR3 DNA reads TGTGCCAGCAGCATACAAGAGGCCGCTAACTATGGCTACACCTTC. Protein: CASSIQEAANYGYTF.

The CDR3 nucleotides read TGTGCCAGCGGACTAGCGGGGACCACCGGGGAGCTGTTTTTT. Protein sequence: CASGLAGTTGELFF. The gene calls are TRBV6-5 and TRBJ2-2; 12 bases match TRBD2. Losses at the gene ends were 8 bases for V and 4 bases for J; bases not matched to a gene: 2. CDR1 MNHEY and CDR2 SVGAGI come from the germline V gene. CDR3 length: 14 amino acids.

The chain uses TRBV28 and TRBJ2-7; D is ambiguous. The CDR3 loop spans 13 amino acids. V dropped 3 bases and J dropped 0 bases, with 6 bases sitting between them. Germline V lookup: CDR1 MDHEN, CDR2 SYDVKM. CDR3 sequence: CASSFGTSYEQYF. Here the CDR3 DNA reads TGTGCCAGCAGTTTTGGCACCTCCTACGAGCAGTACTTC.

The chain combines TRBV6-6 with TRBJ2-7; the match to TRBD1 covers 7 bases. V lost 6 bases and J lost 2; bases outside the gene matches: 22. This CDR3 is built from 19 residues. The V gene's germline CDR1 is MNHNY and CDR2 SVGAGI (reference sequence). The CDR3 sequence is CASSSTKLVGTAKPYEQYF. The DNA for the CDR3 is TGTGCCAGCAGCTCGACGAAGCTGGTGGGGACAGCTAAACCCTACGAGCAGTACTTC.

This sequence joins TRBV28 and TRBJ2-1; perhaps TRBD2 as D (5 bases). The CDR3 extends over 14 amino acids. V lost 5 bases and J 7 bases, leaving 15 bases between the germline ends. CDR1 is MDHEN, CDR2 SYDVKM, per germline. The CDR3 region is CASSRPGGGNEQFF. CDR3 coding DNA: TGTGCCAGCAGTCGGCCAGGAGGAGGTAATGAGCAGTTCTTC.

The V and J genes are TRBV24-1 and TRBJ2-6; no reliable D call. V lost 6 bases, J lost 0 bases, and 5 bases lay in between. CDR1 is KGHDR, CDR2 SFDVKD, per germline. The length of the CDR3 is 14 residues. CDR3 in DNA: TGTGCCACCAGTCACAGCTCTGGGGCCAACGTCCTGACTTTC. Translating it yields CATSHSSGANVLTF.

This clone occurred once. The chain carries TRBV29-1 and TRBJ1-2; D is perhaps TRBD1 (5 bases). The CDR3 is 12 residues long. Germline values: CDR1 SQVTM, CDR2 ANQGSEA. The germline V and J ends were trimmed by 1 base and 8 bases, with 11 bases remaining between them. CDR3 region: CSVEAGGVGYTF. The CDR3 DNA reads TGCAGCGTTGAAGCTGGGGGGGTGGGCTACACCTTC.

A single count supports this clone. The V gene is TRBV7-9, the J gene TRBJ2-3; D is ambiguous. This CDR3 comprises 14 residues. Trimming took 1 base from V and 2 from J, leaving 7 bases between them. CDR1 and CDR2 (germline): SEHNR, FQNEAQ (reference sequence). The CDR3 sequence: CASSLDSTTDTQYF. In DNA form, the CDR3 reads TGTGCCAGCAGCTTAGACTCTACCACAGATACGCAGTATTTT.

The chain is built from TRBV5-1 and TRBJ2-7; 7 bases match TRBD1. This CDR3 region has 15 residues. Germline V gene lookup returns CDR1 SGHRS and CDR2 YFSETQ. V lost 4 bases, J lost 7 bases, and 14 bases stayed unmatched. CDR3 residues: CASSGDTGVSGEQYF. CDR3 bases: TGCGCCAGCAGCGGTGATACAGGGGTCTCGGGGGAGCAGTACTTC.

This chain joins TRBV27 and TRBJ1-5; D is perhaps TRBD1 (6 bases). Germline V gives CDR1 MNHEY, CDR2 SMNVEV (reference sequence). This CDR3 is 14 amino acids long. The germline V and J ends were trimmed by 4 bases and 8 bases, with 15 bases remaining between them. CDR3: CASSYRDNGEPQHF. CDR3 sequence (DNA): TGTGCCAGCAGTTACCGGGACAACGGCGAGCCCCAGCATTTT.

This clone came up many times. The gene calls are TRBV6-4 and TRBJ1-2; 8 positions agree with TRBD1. With V trimmed by 4 bases and J by 8 bases, 6 bases remained unmatched. Germline values: CDR1 MRHNA, CDR2 SNTAGT. The CDR3 contains 13 residues. The CDR3 sequence: CASSADRDGGYTF. CDR3 DNA sequence: TGTGCCAGCAGTGCGGACAGGGATGGCGGCTACACCTTC.

V usage is TRBV4-1 and J usage is TRBJ1-1; a possible D gene is TRBD1 (5 bases). This CDR3 contains 14 residues. CDR1 is MGHRA, CDR2 YSYEKL, per germline. Trimming left V 1 base short and J 5 bases short, with 11 bases between. CDR3 nucleotides: TGCGCCAGCAGCCAAGGGGGGGTTAAAACTGAAGCTTTCTTT. This translates into CASSQGGVKTEAFF.

The rearrangement joins TRBV10-3 to TRBJ2-7, with TRBD1 identical over 7 bases. V shed 2 bases and J 2 bases; nucleotides not matched to a gene: 9. The length of the CDR3 is 16 residues. In germline, CDR1 is ENHRY, CDR2 SYGVKD. This chain's CDR3 is CAISEATGTEAYEQYF. The CDR3 bases are TGTGCCATCAGTGAGGCCACCGGGACAGAAGCCTACGAGCAGTACTTC.

CDR3 DNA sequence: TGCACCAGCAGCCAACGGCTAGCGGAAGCTAGCACAGATACGCAGTATTTT. The encoded protein is CTSSQRLAEASTDTQYF. The chain recombines TRBV1 with TRBJ2-3; TRBD2 is the table's D call and was not checked against the DNA. TRBV1 is tagged as a pseudogene. This CDR3 spans 17 amino acids.

CDR3 loop: CASSLRSTLTISSTDTQYF. The CDR3 DNA reads as TGTGCCAGCAGCTTAAGGTCGACACTGACGATCTCTAGCACAGATACGCAGTATTTT. The chain carries TRBV7-8 and TRBJ2-3; no clear D gene. Trimming removed 2 bases at V and 0 bases at J, with 21 bases between. The CDR3 loop spans 19 amino acids. Germline lookup yields CDR1 SGHVS and CDR2 FQNEAQ.

The J gene is TRBJ1-6, the V gene TRBV6-5, with a weak D call TRBD1 (6 bases). Germline values: CDR1 MNHEY, CDR2 SVGAGI. V was cut by 6 bases and J by 9 bases, with 12 bases left in between. The CDR3 has 13 residues. The CDR3 region has the DNA TGTGCCAGCAGGTCACAGGGTACTTCACCCCTCCACTTT. As protein: CASRSQGTSPLHF.

This chain links TRBV5-1 with TRBJ1-2; D uncertain. CDR1 is SGHRS, CDR2 YFSETQ, per germline. Trimming left V 3 bases short and J 8 bases short, with 14 bases between. The CDR3 contains 13 residues. DNA for the CDR3: TGCGCCAGCAGCTATGACGGTGCAGGAGGCTACACCTTC. It yields the protein CASSYDGAGGYTF.

The rearrangement links TRBV2 to TRBJ2-5; 8 bases are a match to TRBD2. V gave up 3 bases and J gave up 5 bases; unmatched junction bases: 8. The CDR3 is made up of 15 amino acids. The germline V gene encodes CDR1 SNHLY and CDR2 FYNNEI. The CDR3 loop reads CASSDALAGVETQYF. The CDR3 DNA reads as TGTGCCAGCAGTGACGCCCTAGCGGGTGTGGAGACCCAGTACTTC.

The V and J genes are TRBV7-2 and TRBJ1-5; D may be TRBD1 (6 bases). The V gene lost 5 bases and the J gene lost 7 bases, with 12 bases spanning the gap. Germline CDR1 reads SGHTA; CDR2 reads FQGNSA. The CDR3 length is 13 residues. DNA for the CDR3: TGTGCCAGCAGCAGGGACATCCGGCAGCCCCAGCATTTT. It specifies CASSRDIRQPQHF. The variable domain in full, completed from reference TRBV7-2 and TRBJ1-5, reads GAGVSQSPSNKVTEKGKDVELRCDPISGHTALYWYRQSLGQGLEFLIYFQGNSAPDKSGLPSDRFSAERTGGSVSTLTIQRTQQEDSAVYLCASSRDIRQPQHFGDGTRLSIL.

The J gene is TRBJ2-1, the V gene TRBV4-1; D possibly corresponds to TRBD2 (5 bases). CDR1 is MGHRA, CDR2 YSYEKL, per germline. The CDR3 has 15 amino acids. The ends were cut back, 5 bases at V and 12 bases at J, with 23 bases in the middle. As DNA, the CDR3 is TGCGCCAGCAGCTCGCTCTTTCTAGCCGATCCAGGGCAGTTCTTC. Translating it yields CASSSLFLADPGQFF.

V and J are TRBV14 and TRBJ1-3, with TRBD1 matching 7 bases. Germline V gives CDR1 SGHDN, CDR2 FVKESK. CDR3 size: 16 residues. V shed 2 bases, J shed 4 bases, and the junction held 8 bases outside the gene matches. The CDR3 region has the DNA TGTGCCAGCAGCCAATATGCCGGGACAGCCGGAAACACCATATATTTT. This codes for CASSQYAGTAGNTIYF.